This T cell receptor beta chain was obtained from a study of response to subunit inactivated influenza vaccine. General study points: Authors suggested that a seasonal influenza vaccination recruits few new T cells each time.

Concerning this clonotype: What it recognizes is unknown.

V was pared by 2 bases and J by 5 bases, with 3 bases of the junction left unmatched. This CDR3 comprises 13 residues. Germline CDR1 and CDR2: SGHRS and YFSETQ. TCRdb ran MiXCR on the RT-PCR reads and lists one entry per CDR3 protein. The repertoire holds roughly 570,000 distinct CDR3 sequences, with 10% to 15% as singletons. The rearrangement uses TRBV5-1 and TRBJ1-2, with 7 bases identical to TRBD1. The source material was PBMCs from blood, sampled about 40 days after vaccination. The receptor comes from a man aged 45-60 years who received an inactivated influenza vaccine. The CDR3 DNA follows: TGCGCCAGCAGCTTAACAGGGGAGTATGGCTACACCTTC. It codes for CASSLTGEYGYTF.